One and the same sample provided the 22 T cell receptor beta chains below, sequenced in a study of blood T cell repertoires in COVID-19. Some clones are missing from TCRdb's copy, which holds only in-frame ones; the method was immunoSEQ multiplex PCR. There are about 210,000 clones in the sample; 75% to 90% occur only once, and approximately 8.7% lies in the top ten. The sample was PBMCs or T cells enriched from blood (not recorded which). The receptors come from a man aged 40-49 years who had recovered from COVID-19.

In this sample, this clone turned up once. This rearrangement joins TRBV5-1 to TRBJ2-7; unclear D gene. In germline, CDR1 is SGHRS, CDR2 YFSETQ. The CDR3 is made up of 15 amino acids. The V and J ends lost 1 base and 2 bases respectively, with 13 bases between them. CDR3: CASSLFGAQTYEQYF. As DNA, the CDR3 is TGCGCCAGCAGCTTGTTCGGAGCGCAGACCTACGAGCAGTACTTC. The full variable domain, its missing parts supplied by reference TRBV5-1 and TRBJ2-7, is KAGVTQTPRYLIKTRGQQVTLSCSPISGHRSVSWYQQTPGQGLQFLFEYFSETQRNKGNFPGRFSGRQFSNSRSEMNVSTLELGDSALYLCASSLFGAQTYEQYFGPGTRLTVT.

The chain employs TRBV5-1 and TRBJ2-7, with D possibly TRBD1 on 6 matching bases. CDR3 size: 14 residues. The ends were cut back, 4 bases at V and 6 bases at J, with 17 bases in the middle. Germline V gene sequence: CDR1 SGHRS, CDR2 YFSETQ. Here the CDR3 reads CASSTDRKGIEQYF. The CDR3 DNA sequence: TGCGCCAGCAGCACTGACAGGAAGGGGATCGAGCAGTACTTC.

This clone was counted a few times. The chain joins TRBV11-2 to TRBJ1-2; 7 bases are shared with TRBD1. Germline values: CDR1 SGHAT, CDR2 FQNNGV. The CDR3 runs 14 residues. The junction had 8 bases not matched to a gene; V was cut back by 5 bases and J by 5 bases. The CDR3 DNA reads as TGTGCCAGCAGCCAAGGACAGGAGGTGTATGGCTACACCTTC. The encoded protein is CASSQGQEVYGYTF.

This clone was seen only once. This sequence joins TRBV11-2 and TRBJ2-2, with 9 positions matching TRBD2. Germline V lookup: CDR1 SGHAT, CDR2 FQNNGV. The CDR3 has 13 residues. Trimming removed 8 bases from V and 7 bases from J; junction bases left unmatched: 5. This chain's CDR3 is CASVAGVFGELFF. The CDR3, as DNA: TGTGCCAGCGTAGCGGGAGTTTTCGGGGAGCTGTTTTTT.

The rearrangement uses TRBV18 and TRBJ2-7; 9 bases fit TRBD1. The CDR3 loop spans 15 amino acids. The trim removed 6 bases at V and 1 base at J, leaving 7 bases unmatched. The germline V gene encodes CDR1 KGHSH and CDR2 LQKENI. CDR3 in DNA: TGTGCCAGCTCTCCCACCGGGACAGGGTCCTACGAGCAGTACTTC. This sequence encodes CASSPTGTGSYEQYF.

This chain joins TRBV19 and TRBJ2-6; 7 bases are a match to TRBD2. V was pared by 2 bases and J by 2 bases, with 3 bases of the junction left unmatched. The CDR3 length is 16 residues. Germline V lookup: CDR1 LNHDA, CDR2 SQIVND (reference sequence). The DNA of the CDR3 is TGTGCCAGTAGTATACCTCGGGGGGCTGGGGCCAACGTCCTGACTTTC. This encodes CASSIPRGAGANVLTF.

This clone was seen a single time. The chain is built from TRBV7-3 and TRBJ1-2; no firm D call. Per germline, CDR1 SGHTA and CDR2 FQGTGA. CDR3 length: 15 residues. Trimming removed 5 bases at V and 6 bases at J, with 19 bases between. As DNA, the CDR3 is TGTGCCAGCAGCCCCACCCCCGCGGGGAGCCATGGCTACACCTTC. It translates to CASSPTPAGSHGYTF.

The chain couples TRBV18 to TRBJ1-6; D is unresolved. Trimming removed 3 bases at V and 0 bases at J, with 9 bases between. CDR3 length equals 16 residues. Germline CDR1 is KGHSH and CDR2 is LQKENI. The CDR3 sequence is CASSPLTSSYNSPLHF. The DNA for the CDR3 is TGTGCCAGCTCACCCTTAACAAGCTCCTATAATTCACCCCTCCACTTT. Looking up the rest from reference TRBV18 and TRBJ1-6 gives the full variable domain: NAGVMQNPRHLVRRRGQEARLRCSPMKGHSHVYWYRQLPEEGLKFMVYLQKENIIDESGMPKERFSAEFPKEGPSILRIQQVVRGDSAAYFCASSPLTSSYNSPLHFGNGTRLTVT.

The chain recombines TRBV2 with TRBJ1-6; 11 bases align to TRBD1. The germline V gene encodes CDR1 SNHLY and CDR2 FYNNEI. The CDR3 spans 16 residues. V shed 4 bases and J 6 bases; nucleotides not matched to a gene: 5. The CDR3 reads CASSARTGGGNSPLHF. The CDR3, as DNA: TGTGCCAGCAGTGCAAGGACAGGGGGCGGTAATTCACCCCTCCACTTT.

This rearrangement joins TRBV28 to TRBJ1-2, with 9 positions matching TRBD1. J was trimmed by 7 bases and V by 5 bases; bases with no gene match: 11. CDR3 length: 15 amino acids. The V gene's germline CDR1 is MDHEN and CDR2 SYDVKM. The CDR3 protein is CASSGETGGAGGYTF. The CDR3 DNA reads as TGTGCCAGCAGTGGTGAAACAGGGGGCGCTGGTGGCTACACCTTC.

This chain's CDR3 is CASSKETRGIGYTF. CDR3 nucleotides: TGTGCCAGCAGCAAGGAAACCAGGGGCATCGGCTACACCTTC. V is TRBV21-1 and J is TRBJ1-2; the table's D call of TRBD1 was not tested on the DNA. TRBV21-1 is a pseudogene segment. This CDR3 has 14 residues.

This chain joins TRBV3-1 (or the pseudogene TRBV3-2) and TRBJ2-7; tentatively, D is TRBD1 (6 bases). Germline V gene sequence: CDR1 LGHDT, CDR2 YNNKEL (reference sequence). The CDR3 sequence is 16 residues long. Trimming cost V 0 bases and J 5 bases, with 17 bases left between them. The CDR3 DNA reads TGTGCCAGCAGCCAAGATTTGGGACACGGGACAAACGAGCAGTACTTC. Its protein product is CASSQDLGHGTNEQYF.

This clone was detected only a few times. The J gene is TRBJ2-3, the V gene TRBV6-1, with D possibly TRBD1 on 6 matching bases. The CDR3 runs 14 residues. Trimming shortened V by 2 bases and J by 7 bases, and 13 bases separated the two germline ends. Germline CDR1 MNHNS, CDR2 SASEGT. CDR3 nucleotides: TGTGCCAGCAGTGAAAGGGGGTTGGGTAATACGCAGTATTTT. The encoded protein is CASSERGLGNTQYF.

The rearrangement links TRBV5-1 to TRBJ1-3, with 7 positions matching TRBD1. J lost 0 bases, V lost 4 bases, and 4 bases had no gene match. The length of the CDR3 is 15 residues. Germline CDR1 and CDR2: SGHRS and YFSETQ. The CDR3 here is CASSPRQGSGNTIYF. In DNA form, the CDR3 reads TGCGCCAGCAGCCCCCGACAGGGCTCTGGAAACACCATATATTTT.

The chain has TRBV5-4 and TRBJ2-7; D may be TRBD2 (5 bases). The CDR3 covers 15 residues. Germline V CDR1 and CDR2: SGHNT, YYREEE (reference sequence). Trimming took off 4 bases at V and 1 base at J, with 15 bases between the two ends. The CDR3 region is CASSQVGAVSYEQYF. The CDR3 nucleotides read TGTGCCAGCAGCCAGGTAGGAGCGGTATCCTACGAGCAGTACTTC.

This chain connects TRBV6-1 to TRBJ1-5, with D maybe TRBD1 (6 bases). The CDR3 is 15 amino acids. Germline lookup yields CDR1 MNHNS and CDR2 SASEGT. Trimming took off 2 bases at V and 9 bases at J, with 17 bases between the two ends. CDR3 sequence: CASSESGHSSSPQHF. In nucleotides, the CDR3 is TGTGCCAGCAGTGAATCGGGACATTCTTCTTCGCCCCAGCATTTT.

This clone turned up a few times. The genes are TRBV29-1 and TRBJ1-2, with TRBD1 as a possible D gene (5 bases). Trimming shortened V by 4 bases and J by 6 bases, and 9 bases separated the two germline ends. Per germline, CDR1 SQVTM and CDR2 ANQGSEA. The CDR3 covers 11 residues. CDR3 protein: CSVGQPNGYTF. The CDR3, as DNA: TGCAGCGTTGGACAGCCAAATGGCTACACCTTC.

The J gene is TRBJ1-2, the V gene TRBV2; no definite D call. The ends were cut back, 6 bases at V and 8 bases at J, with 16 bases in the middle. Germline V gene sequence: CDR1 SNHLY, CDR2 FYNNEI. The CDR3 covers 13 residues. The CDR3 bases are TGTGCCAGCAGGGGTGCAAGGGCGGGAGGCTACACCTTC. Its protein product is CASRGARAGGYTF.

The CDR3 DNA reads TGTGCCAGTTTAAAAGATATTGGGGCTACTGGGGCCAACGTCCTGACTTTC. Its protein product is CASLKDIGATGANVLTF. The chain has TRBV5-6 and TRBJ2-6; TRBD1 is a possible D gene (5 bases). The V gene's germline CDR1 is SGHDT and CDR2 YYEEEE. Trimming pared 8 bases from V and 2 bases from J, leaving 20 bases between. This CDR3 is built from 17 residues.

V and J are TRBV27 and TRBJ1-2; 11 nucleotides agree with TRBD1. The V and J ends lost 4 bases and 0 bases, in that order; junction bases with no gene match: 13. Germline values: CDR1 MNHEY, CDR2 SMNVEV (reference sequence). The CDR3 runs 19 residues. For the CDR3, the DNA is TGTGCCAGCAGTTCCCACAATTACGGGGGACAGGGGGCTAACTATGGCTACACCTTC. Translating it yields CASSSHNYGGQGANYGYTF.

V and J are TRBV6-5 and TRBJ2-1, with 8 bases that match TRBD2. Germline CDR1 MNHEY, CDR2 SVGAGI. With 6 bases clipped from V and 7 bases from J, the junction kept 5 bases outside the gene matches. The CDR3 runs 13 residues. CDR3 loop: CASSPGGVNEQFF. In DNA, the CDR3 is TGTGCCAGCAGCCCGGGGGGGGTTAATGAGCAGTTCTTC.

The chain joins TRBV6-4 to TRBJ2-3, with TRBD2 as a possible D gene (7 bases). V shed 2 bases and J shed 2 bases, with 11 bases lying between them. CDR3 length equals 15 residues. CDR1 is MRHNA, CDR2 SNTAGT, per germline. The CDR3 coding sequence is TGTGCCAGCAGTGACGCGGGGGCGCCCACAGATACGCAGTATTTT. This codes for CASSDAGAPTDTQYF.